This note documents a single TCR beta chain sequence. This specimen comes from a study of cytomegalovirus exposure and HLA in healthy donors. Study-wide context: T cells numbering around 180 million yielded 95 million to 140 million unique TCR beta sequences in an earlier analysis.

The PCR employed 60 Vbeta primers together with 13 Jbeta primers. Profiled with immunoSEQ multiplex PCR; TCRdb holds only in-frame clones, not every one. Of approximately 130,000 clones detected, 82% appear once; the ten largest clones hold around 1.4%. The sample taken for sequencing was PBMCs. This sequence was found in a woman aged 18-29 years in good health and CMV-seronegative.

CDR3 region: CATSREINTEAFF. In nucleotides, the CDR3 is TGTGCCACCTCAAGGGAGATTAACACTGAAGCTTTCTTT. The rearrangement links TRBV10-3 to TRBJ1-1; D ambiguous. The length of the CDR3 is 13 residues. V shed 10 bases and J shed 2 bases, with 14 bases lying between them. The germline V gene encodes CDR1 ENHRY and CDR2 SYGVKD.